The 12 T cell receptor beta chains below all came from one sample that was sequenced in a study of T cells expressing NK-cell markers. TCRdb reprocessed the 5' RACE reads, keeping one entry per CDR3 protein, no DNA. The table for this sample gives about 460,000 distinct CDR3 sequences. The source material was blood T cells: a sorted CD56 or NKG2C T cell subset, CD4+ or CD8+ T cells, or bulk PBMC T cells (not recorded which). These receptors were collected from a woman aged 45 to 65 in good health.

The chain recombines TRBV19 with TRBJ1-1. The germline V gene has CDR1 LNHDA and CDR2 SQIVND (reference sequence). The CDR3 contains 14 residues. The CDR3 protein is CASSIMVGYTEAFF.

This sequence joins TRBV5-1 and TRBJ1-1. Per the germline V gene, CDR1 is SGHRS and CDR2 is YFSETQ. This CDR3 is built from 15 residues. CDR3 in amino acids: CASSPVQGPYTEAFF.

This sequence joins TRBV5-6 and TRBJ1-2; the D gene TCRdb calls, TRBD1, cannot be checked with no DNA. The CDR3 consists of 17 residues. The germline V gene encodes CDR1 SGHDT and CDR2 YYEEEE. The CDR3: CASSFLGQGDRNYGYTF.

The J gene is TRBJ2-7, the V gene TRBV30. Germline assignment: CDR1 GTSNPN and CDR2 SVGIG (reference sequence). The CDR3 runs 11 residues. CDR3 residues: CAWRQDYEQYF.

CDR3 in amino acids: CASRPGTGATYEQYF. The rearrangement links TRBV12-3 or TRBV12-4 to TRBJ2-7; TCRdb's D call, TRBD1, is unchecked because there is no DNA. The CDR3 sequence is 15 residues long.

The chain is built from TRBV4-1 and TRBJ1-6; TCRdb's D call of TRBD1 is untestable without DNA. The germline V gene encodes CDR1 MGHRA and CDR2 YSYEKL. The CDR3 spans 11 residues. CDR3 region: CASSQRGGLHF.

This chain joins TRBV27 and TRBJ1-6; the TCRdb call, TRBD1, lacks DNA for checking. Germline-derived CDR1 and CDR2 are MNHEY and SMNVEV (reference sequence). The CDR3 loop spans 14 amino acids. CDR3: CASSFWTDNSPLHF.

The chain carries TRBV18 and TRBJ1-1. Per germline, CDR1 KGHSH and CDR2 LQKENI. The CDR3 is 14 residues long. The chain's CDR3 is CASSPRRGRTEAFF.

This sequence joins TRBV28 and TRBJ2-3; TCRdb lists TRBD1, though no DNA is available to test this call. The CDR3 is 12 residues long. Germline values: CDR1 MDHEN, CDR2 SYDVKM. The CDR3 region is CASAKGQATQYF. Together with reference TRBV28 and TRBJ2-3, the CDR3 gives the full variable domain: DVKVTQSSRYLVKRTGEKVFLECVQDMDHENMFWYRQDPGLGLRLIYFSYDVKMKEKGDIPEGYSVSREKKERFSLILESASTNQTSMYLCASAKGQATQYFGPGTRLTVL.

V gene TRBV7-2 combines with J gene TRBJ2-5. The germline gives CDR1 SGHTA, CDR2 FQGNSA. This CDR3 spans 14 amino acids. CDR3 protein: CASSLAPQQETQYF.

The V and J genes are TRBV30 and TRBJ2-1. The CDR3 loop spans 11 amino acids. Germline V CDR1 and CDR2: GTSNPN, SVGIG (reference sequence). The CDR3 here is CAALRTDEQFF.

This chain uses TRBV12-3 or TRBV12-4 with TRBJ2-7; the TCRdb call, TRBD1, lacks DNA for checking. The CDR3 runs to 14 residues. The CDR3 reads CATASGGLPYEQYF.